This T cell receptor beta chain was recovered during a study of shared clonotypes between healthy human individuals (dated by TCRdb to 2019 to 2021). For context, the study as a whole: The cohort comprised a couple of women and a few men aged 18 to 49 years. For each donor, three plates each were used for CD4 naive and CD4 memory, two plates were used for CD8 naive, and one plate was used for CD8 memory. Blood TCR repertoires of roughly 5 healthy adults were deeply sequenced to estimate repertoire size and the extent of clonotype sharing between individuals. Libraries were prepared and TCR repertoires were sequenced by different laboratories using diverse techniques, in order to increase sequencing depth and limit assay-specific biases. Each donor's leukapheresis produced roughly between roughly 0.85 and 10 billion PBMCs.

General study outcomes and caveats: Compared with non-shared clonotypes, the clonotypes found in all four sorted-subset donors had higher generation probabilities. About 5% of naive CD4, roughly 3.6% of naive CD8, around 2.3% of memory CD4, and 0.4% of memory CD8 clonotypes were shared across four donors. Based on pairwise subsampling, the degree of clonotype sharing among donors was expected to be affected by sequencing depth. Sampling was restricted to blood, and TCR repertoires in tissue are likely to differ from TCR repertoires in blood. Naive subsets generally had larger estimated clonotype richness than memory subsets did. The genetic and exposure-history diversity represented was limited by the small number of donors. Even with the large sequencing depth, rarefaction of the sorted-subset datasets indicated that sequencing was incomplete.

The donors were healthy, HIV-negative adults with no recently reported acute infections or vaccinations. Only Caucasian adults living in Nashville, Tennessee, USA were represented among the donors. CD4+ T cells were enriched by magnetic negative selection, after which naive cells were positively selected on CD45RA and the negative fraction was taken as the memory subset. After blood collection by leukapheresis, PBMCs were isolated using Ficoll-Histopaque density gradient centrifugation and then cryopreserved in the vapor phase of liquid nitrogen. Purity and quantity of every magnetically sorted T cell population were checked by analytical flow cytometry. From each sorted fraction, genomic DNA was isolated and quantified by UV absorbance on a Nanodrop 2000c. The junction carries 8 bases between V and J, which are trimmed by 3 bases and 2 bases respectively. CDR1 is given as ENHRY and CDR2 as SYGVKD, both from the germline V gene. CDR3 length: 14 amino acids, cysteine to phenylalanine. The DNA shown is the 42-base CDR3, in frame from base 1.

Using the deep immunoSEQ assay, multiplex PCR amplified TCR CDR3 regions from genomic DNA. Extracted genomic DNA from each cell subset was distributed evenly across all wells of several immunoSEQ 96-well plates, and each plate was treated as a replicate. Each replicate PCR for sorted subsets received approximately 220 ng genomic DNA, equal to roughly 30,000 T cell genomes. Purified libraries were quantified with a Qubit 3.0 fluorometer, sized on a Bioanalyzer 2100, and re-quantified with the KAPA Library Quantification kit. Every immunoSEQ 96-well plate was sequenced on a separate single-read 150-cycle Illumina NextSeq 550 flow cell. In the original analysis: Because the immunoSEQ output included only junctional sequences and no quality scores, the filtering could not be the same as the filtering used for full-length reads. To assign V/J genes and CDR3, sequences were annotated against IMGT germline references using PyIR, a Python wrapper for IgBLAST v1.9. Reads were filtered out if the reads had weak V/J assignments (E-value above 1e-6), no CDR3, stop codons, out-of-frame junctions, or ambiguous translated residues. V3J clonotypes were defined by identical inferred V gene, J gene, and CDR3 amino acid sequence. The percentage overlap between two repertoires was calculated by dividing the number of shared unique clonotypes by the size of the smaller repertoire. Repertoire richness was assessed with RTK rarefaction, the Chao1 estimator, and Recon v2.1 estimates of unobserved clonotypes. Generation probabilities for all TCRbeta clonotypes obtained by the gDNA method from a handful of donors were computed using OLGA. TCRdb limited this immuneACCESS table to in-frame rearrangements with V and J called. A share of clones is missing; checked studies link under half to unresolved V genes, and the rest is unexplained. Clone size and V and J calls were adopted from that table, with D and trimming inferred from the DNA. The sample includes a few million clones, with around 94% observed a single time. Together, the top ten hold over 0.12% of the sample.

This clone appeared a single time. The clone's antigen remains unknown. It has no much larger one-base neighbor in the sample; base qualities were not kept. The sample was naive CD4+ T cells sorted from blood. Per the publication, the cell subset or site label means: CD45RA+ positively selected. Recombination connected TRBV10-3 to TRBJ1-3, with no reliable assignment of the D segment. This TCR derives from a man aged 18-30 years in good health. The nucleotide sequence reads TGTGCCATCAGTGAAAAGGAGGCTGGAAACACCATATATTTT. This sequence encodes CAISEKEAGNTIYF.